This TCR beta chain stems from a study of cytomegalovirus exposure and HLA in healthy donors. Trimming pared 3 bases from V and 5 bases from J, leaving 19 bases between. The germline CDR1 and CDR2 sequences are SQVTM and ANQGSEA. The CDR3 contains 15 residues. Both 60 Vbeta primers and 13 Jbeta primers went into the PCR. The data were produced by immunoSEQ multiplex PCR, yet TCRdb's version contains in-frame clones alone and is incomplete. Of over 150,000 clones in the sample, about 65% were seen once. This chain uses TRBV29-1 with TRBJ2-5, with TRBD1 as a possible D gene (6 bases). The clonotype was recovered from a woman aged 30 to 39 in good health and CMV-seronegative. Sequenced material: PBMCs. The DNA for the CDR3 is TGCAGCGTTGAGGGGGCAGGGGACATCTCGGAGACCCAGTACTTC. Amino acid sequence: CSVEGAGDISETQYF.